One and the same sample provided the 15 T cell receptor beta chains below, sequenced in a study of cytotoxic CD8 clonotypes in ibrutinib-treated CLL. Clones were read by immunoSEQ multiplex PCR, and TCRdb kept only the in-frame ones, dropping some. The data show fewer than 50,000 clones, about 72% seen once. The sample was PBMCs, taken after 12 months of ibrutinib treatment. The receptors were sampled from a human donor with chronic lymphocytic leukemia.

This clone occurred a few times. Written as DNA, the CDR3 is TGTGCCAGCAGCACGGGACAGGGGGCGCCGTCCGGGGAGCTGTTTTTT. As protein: CASSTGQGAPSGELFF. This sequence joins TRBV5-6 and TRBJ2-2; 12 nucleotides line up with TRBD1. V was pared by 4 bases and J by 6 bases, with 7 bases of the junction left unmatched. CDR1 is SGHDT and CDR2 is YYEEEE in the germline V gene. The CDR3 consists of 16 residues.

The gene calls are TRBV11-1 and TRBJ1-2, with D unresolved. CDR1 and CDR2 (germline): SGHAT, FQDESV (reference sequence). V was clipped by 5 bases and J by 5 bases, with 9 bases between them. This CDR3 is 12 amino acids long. The CDR3 reads CASSPDGYGYTF. The DNA for the CDR3 is TGTGCCAGCAGCCCGGACGGTTATGGCTACACCTTC.

The chain couples TRBV7-2 to TRBJ2-2; D remains unclear. Trimming removed 4 bases at V and 7 bases at J, with 10 bases between. From germline, CDR1 is SGHTA and CDR2 FQGNSA. This CDR3 is 13 amino acids long. The CDR3 protein is CASSSQKDGELFF. In DNA, the CDR3 is TGTGCCAGCAGCTCCCAAAAGGACGGGGAGCTGTTTTTT.

This clone has a handful of counts. V is TRBV7-2 and J is TRBJ2-7, with 7 nucleotides matching TRBD1. From germline, CDR1 is SGHTA and CDR2 FQGNSA. The V segment lost 5 bases and the J segment 2 bases; nucleotides outside the gene matches: 12. The CDR3 is 16 residues long. The CDR3, as DNA: TGTGCCAGCAGCCCCTCACCCGGGACAGCAACCTACGAGCAGTACTTC. This gives the protein CASSPSPGTATYEQYF. The variable domain in full, with the rest retrieved from reference TRBV7-2 and TRBJ2-7, is GAGVSQSPSNKVTEKGKDVELRCDPISGHTALYWYRQSLGQGLEFLIYFQGNSAPDKSGLPSDRFSAERTGGSVSTLTIQRTQQEDSAVYLCASSPSPGTATYEQYFGPGTRLTVT.

The genes are TRBV6-5 and TRBJ1-1; D might be TRBD1 (5 bases). The germline gives CDR1 MNHEY, CDR2 SVGAGI. Trimming removed 5 bases from V and 5 bases from J, with 15 bases in between. This CDR3 is 14 amino acids long. For the CDR3, the DNA is TGTGCCAGCAGTACCCGGGGGGGTGGTACTGAAGCTTTCTTT. Its protein product is CASSTRGGGTEAFF.

The gene calls are TRBV5-1 and TRBJ2-5; the D gene could be TRBD1 or TRBD2 (5 bases each). Germline CDR1 reads SGHRS; CDR2 reads YFSETQ. The germline V and J ends were trimmed by 1 base and 2 bases, with 12 bases remaining between them. The CDR3 spans 15 residues. This CDR3 reads CASSLLGTVQETQYF. The CDR3 nucleotides read TGCGCCAGCAGCTTGCTGGGGACCGTACAAGAGACCCAGTACTTC.

A single count supports this clone. The chain is built from TRBV30 and TRBJ2-5, with 9 bases fitting TRBD2. CDR3 length: 15 amino acids. Germline V gene lookup returns CDR1 GTSNPN and CDR2 SVGIG (reference sequence). V lost 2 bases and J lost 4; bases outside the gene matches: 8. The CDR3 DNA is TGTGCCTGGAGTCTAGCGGGACTGGCCGGAGAGACCCAGTACTTC. This translates into CAWSLAGLAGETQYF.

This clone was observed a handful of times. CDR3 nucleotides: TGTGCCAGCAGCTCCGGGACAGGGTCGGAGACCCAGTACTTC. Its translation: CASSSGTGSETQYF. The chain carries TRBV5-8 and TRBJ2-5; TRBD1 matches at 9 bases. The CDR3 is 14 residues long. CDR1 and CDR2 (germline): SGHTS, YDEGEE. V shed 3 bases, J shed 5 bases, and the junction held 5 bases outside the gene matches.

The J gene is TRBJ1-1, the V gene TRBV18; D is undetermined. V lost 0 bases to trimming and J lost 0 bases, with 11 bases between them. This CDR3 is built from 16 residues. Germline V gene lookup returns CDR1 KGHSH and CDR2 LQKENI. The CDR3 coding sequence is TGTGCCAGCTCACCACCGGCCGGGGTAATGAACACTGAAGCTTTCTTT. This translates into CASSPPAGVMNTEAFF.

The chain employs TRBV7-6 and TRBJ2-1; 14 nucleotides line up with TRBD2. CDR3 length: 20 residues. The trim removed 1 base at V and 3 bases at J, leaving 11 bases unmatched. The germline V gene encodes CDR1 SGHVS and CDR2 FNYEAQ. DNA of the CDR3: TGTGCCAGCAGCTTAGGGGCCAGACCGGGACTAGCGGGAGACTACAATGAGCAGTTCTTC. It specifies CASSLGARPGLAGDYNEQFF.

This sequence joins TRBV6-1 and TRBJ2-5; D is perhaps TRBD1 (5 bases). V lost 1 base and J 5 bases, leaving 11 bases between the germline ends. Looked up from germline, CDR1 is MNHNS and CDR2 is SASEGT. CDR3 size: 14 residues. CDR3 loop: CASSEGDSRETQYF. Here the CDR3 DNA reads TGTGCCAGCAGTGAAGGAGACAGTAGGGAGACCCAGTACTTC.

This clone was observed once. The CDR3 nucleotides are TGTGCCAGCAGTGGGGCAGGGTCCTATGAGACCCAGTACTTC. Amino acids: CASSGAGSYETQYF. The chain recombines TRBV2 with TRBJ2-5, with a possible D match to TRBD1 (5 bases). The CDR3 spans 14 residues. V was clipped by 4 bases and J by 5 bases, with 14 bases between them. Germline V gives CDR1 SNHLY, CDR2 FYNNEI. The full variable domain, with the rest looked up from reference TRBV2 and TRBJ2-5, is EPEVTQTPSHQVTQMGQEVILRCVPISNHLYFYWYRQILGQKVEFLVSFYNNEISEKSEIFDDQFSVERPDGSNFTLKIRSTKLEDSAMYFCASSGAGSYETQYFGPGTRLLVL.

The chain is built from TRBV28 and TRBJ1-4; TRBD1 aligns across 8 bases. Germline V lookup: CDR1 MDHEN, CDR2 SYDVKM. The CDR3 consists of 15 residues. The V segment lost 8 bases and the J segment 2 bases; nucleotides outside the gene matches: 7. CDR3 sequence reads: CASGLGTGTNEKLFF. The CDR3 DNA reads TGTGCCAGCGGATTAGGGACAGGTACTAATGAAAAACTGTTTTTT.

The chain joins TRBV2 to TRBJ1-4; D remains unclear. Germline V lookup: CDR1 SNHLY, CDR2 FYNNEI. The V and J ends lost 7 bases and 3 bases respectively, with 15 bases between them. The CDR3 has 15 amino acids. The CDR3 nucleotides are TGTGCCAGCATAGCCCTGGTGGGCGCTAATGAAAAACTGTTTTTT. Translated: CASIALVGANEKLFF.

The chain recombines TRBV6-5 with TRBJ2-7; 13 bases agree with TRBD2. Germline CDR1 and CDR2: MNHEY and SVGAGI. The CDR3 is made up of 16 amino acids. V gave up 4 bases and J gave up 7 bases; unmatched junction bases: 10. This CDR3 reads CASSFTGLAGVKEQYF. The CDR3, as DNA: TGTGCCAGCAGTTTTACTGGACTAGCGGGAGTAAAGGAGCAGTACTTC.